This T cell receptor (beta chain) was profiled in a study of blood T cell repertoires in COVID-19. Participant ages covered roughly 18 to 89 years across around 22 US areas. The recovered donors of Cohort 3 showed two negative PCRs, clearance, or symptom resolution. The data were produced by immunoSEQ multiplex PCR, yet TCRdb's version contains in-frame clones alone and is incomplete. The sample yields 150,000 to 200,000 clones, roughly 85% seen once. Germline V gives CDR1 WNHNN, CDR2 SYGVQD (reference sequence). The CDR3 has 13 residues. V lost 5 bases, J lost 5 bases, and 12 bases lay in between. Sequencing was done on a sample of PBMCs or T cells enriched from blood (not recorded which). V is TRBV10-1 and J is TRBJ1-1; a possible D gene is TRBD1 (6 bases). This receptor was obtained from a young woman who had recovered from COVID-19. The DNA for the CDR3 is TGCGCCAGCAGTCGCACCGGACAGACTGAAGCTTTCTTT. Encoded protein: CASSRTGQTEAFF.